The 5 T cell receptor beta chains below come from one sample, sequenced in a study of blood T cell repertoires in COVID-19. Sequencing used immunoSEQ multiplex PCR; TCRdb keeps in-frame clones, though not all of them. The table has a few hundred thousand clones, roughly 80% seen once; the top ten hold under 4.5%. The sequenced sample was PBMCs or T cells enriched from blood (not recorded which). Source of these receptors: a man aged 25-45 years with acute COVID-19.

The chain carries TRBV7-9 and TRBJ1-5, with 10 bases lining up with TRBD1. The CDR3 is 16 amino acids. The J segment lost 2 bases and the V segment lost 4 bases, leaving 5 bases of the junction unmatched. Germline CDR1 and CDR2: SEHNR and FQNEAQ (reference sequence). The CDR3 bases are TGTGCCAGCAGCTCGGACAGGGGGTTTGGCAATCAGCCCCAGCATTTT. It encodes CASSSDRGFGNQPQHF.

The V gene is TRBV19, the J gene TRBJ2-2; a possible D gene is TRBD1 (6 bases). Trimming cost V 4 bases and J 7 bases, with 16 bases left between them. This CDR3 region has 15 residues. Germline V gene sequence: CDR1 LNHDA, CDR2 SQIVND (reference sequence). CDR3 in DNA: TGTGCCAGTAGTAGGTCAGGGGAAGATGACGGGGAGCTGTTTTTT. Residues: CASSRSGEDDGELFF.

This chain links TRBV10-3 with TRBJ2-2; possibly TRBD1 for D (6 bases). The CDR3 totals 15 residues. V dropped 2 bases and J dropped 7 bases, with 14 bases sitting between them. The germline gives CDR1 ENHRY, CDR2 SYGVKD. Here the CDR3 reads CAISEPRQGGGELFF. The CDR3 DNA follows: TGTGCCATCAGTGAGCCGCGGCAAGGGGGCGGGGAGCTGTTTTTT.

The chain employs TRBV27 and TRBJ1-1, with 9 bases lining up with TRBD1. The CDR3 is made up of 17 amino acids. CDR1 is MNHEY and CDR2 is SMNVEV in the germline V gene (reference sequence). J lost 2 bases, V lost 6 bases, and 13 bases had no gene match. For the CDR3, the DNA is TGTGCCAGCAGCTTTAGGGACAGGGTATCCTATAACACTGAAGCTTTCTTT. Translating gives CASSFRDRVSYNTEAFF.

In nucleotides, the CDR3 is TGTGCCAGCAGCTTAAGTGGTCCCGGCTATGGCTACACCTTC. It encodes CASSLSGPGYGYTF. The J gene is TRBJ1-2, the V gene TRBV7-2; D gene ambiguous. The V end lost 2 bases, the J end lost 4 bases, and 11 bases lay between the germline ends. CDR1 and CDR2 (germline): SGHTA, FQGNSA. This CDR3 has 14 residues.